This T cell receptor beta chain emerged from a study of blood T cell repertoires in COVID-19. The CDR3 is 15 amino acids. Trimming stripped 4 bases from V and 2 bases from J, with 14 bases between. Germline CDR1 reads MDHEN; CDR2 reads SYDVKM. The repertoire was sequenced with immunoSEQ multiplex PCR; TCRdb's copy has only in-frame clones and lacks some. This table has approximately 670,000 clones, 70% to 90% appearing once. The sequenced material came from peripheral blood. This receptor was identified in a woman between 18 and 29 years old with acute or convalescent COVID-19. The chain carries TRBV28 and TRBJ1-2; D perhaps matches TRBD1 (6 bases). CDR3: CASSSAGEPNYGYTF. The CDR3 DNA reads TGTGCCAGCAGTTCCGCAGGGGAACCCAACTATGGCTACACCTTC.